These 2 T cell receptor beta chains were all obtained from the same sample, sequenced in a study of T-cell memory formation after mild COVID-19. TCRdb re-derived calls from the 5' RACE reads in MiXCR, one entry per CDR3 protein. The sample lists roughly 300,000 distinct CDR3 sequences, approximately 13% seen once, with roughly 20% in the top ten. Material: PBMCs or a T cell subset sorted from them (not recorded which). These receptors all come from a man younger than 30 who had mild COVID-19 (a few samples of this study predate the infection). Cell type and time point are not known.

The rearrangement uses TRBV6-5 and TRBJ2-1, with D possibly TRBD2 on 5 matching bases. There are 14 residues in the CDR3. V lost 6 bases and J 10 bases, leaving 19 bases between the germline ends. Per the germline V gene, CDR1 is MNHEY and CDR2 is SVGAGI. CDR3 region: CASSYGGGANEQFF. CDR3 bases: TGTGCCAGCAGCTACGGCGGAGGAGCCAACGAGCAGTTCTTC.

This rearrangement joins TRBV12-3 or TRBV12-4 to TRBJ2-1; the D gene is possibly TRBD1 (5 bases). The CDR3 sequence is 15 residues long. The V and J ends lost 6 bases and 0 bases respectively, with 12 bases between them. Written as DNA, the CDR3 is TGTGCCAGCAGCAAAGACAGACTCTCCTACAATGAGCAGTTCTTC. Residues: CASSKDRLSYNEQFF.